This TCR beta chain was retrieved from a study of healthy donors' naive CD4 and CD8 T cells. Naive T cells were sorted: CD4+CD8-CD45RO-CD45RA+ for CD4+, CD8+CD4-CD45RA+CD27bright for CD8+. TCR libraries were built from 450 to 650 ng of total RNA by linear amplification. TCRdb fed the reads into MiXCR, producing one record per CDR3 protein. The profile shows about 180,000 distinct CDR3 sequences, 74% of them singletons. This TCR came from a pool of human donors in good health; the sample pools cells from several healthy donors. Specimen: naive CD4+ and CD8+ T cells sorted from blood, pooled from several donors.

The chain's CDR3 is CSVKETGSYEQYF. The CDR3 coding sequence is TGCAGCGTCAAGGAGACAGGGTCTTACGAGCAGTACTTC. The chain combines TRBV29-1 with TRBJ2-7, with 7 bases lining up with TRBD1. This CDR3 is 13 amino acids long. Germline lookup yields CDR1 SQVTM and CDR2 ANQGSEA. The ends lost 6 bases at V and 4 bases at J; junction bases unmatched: 9.